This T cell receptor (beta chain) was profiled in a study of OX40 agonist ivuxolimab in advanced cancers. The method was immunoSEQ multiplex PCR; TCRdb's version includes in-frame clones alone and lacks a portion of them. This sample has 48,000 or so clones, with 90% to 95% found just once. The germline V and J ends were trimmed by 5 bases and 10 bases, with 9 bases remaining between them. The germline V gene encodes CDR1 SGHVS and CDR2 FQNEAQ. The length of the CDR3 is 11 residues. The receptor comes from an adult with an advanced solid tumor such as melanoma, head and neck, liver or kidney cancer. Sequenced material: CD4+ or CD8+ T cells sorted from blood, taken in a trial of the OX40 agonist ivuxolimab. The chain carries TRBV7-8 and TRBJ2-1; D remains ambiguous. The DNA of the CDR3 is TGTGCCAGCAGCACCTCCGGAGAGCAGTTCTTC. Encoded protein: CASSTSGEQFF.